This record covers a single TCR beta chain. Generated by immunoSEQ multiplex PCR, the TCRdb table keeps only in-frame clones and is missing some. Of hundreds of thousands of clones detected, approximately 89% appear once; the ten largest clones hold around 3%. This sample is drawn from a study of Ad26.COV2.S vaccination and SARS-CoV-2 variants. Treatment noted: around 19 received Ad26.COV2.S at low or high dose, single or two shots; roughly five received placebo; per-sample allocation not given. It was on day 63 after the first vaccine or placebo injection that samples were taken. Germline V gene data show CDR1 as MRHNA and CDR2 as SNTAGT. V lost 6 bases to trimming and J lost 6 bases, with 6 bases between them. The CDR3 totals 10 residues.

This clonotype originated in a person aged 18-65 years who received the Ad26.COV2.S COVID-19 vaccine or a placebo. Sample: peripheral blood, taken in a trial of Ad26.COV2.S vaccine versus placebo. This rearrangement joins TRBV6-4 to TRBJ2-7; D gene uncertain. The CDR3 nucleotides read TGTGCCAGCAGGTCCGGCGAGCAGTACTTC. Translated, it gives CASRSGEQYF.